The 19 T cell receptor beta chains presented below share a single source sample, sequenced in a study of CD8 T cells in ankylosing spondylitis. TCRdb independently ran MiXCR on the 5' RACE reads; one entry per CDR3 protein. Of around 150,000 distinct CDR3 sequences in the sample, roughly 11% were seen once. Sequencing was carried out using blood, either unsorted or a sorted T cell fraction (not recorded which). These receptors were obtained from a male donor with ankylosing spondylitis or in good health (not recorded which).

This clonotype was detected many times. The V gene is TRBV20-1, the J gene TRBJ2-3; 9 bases are a match to TRBD1. Germline V gene lookup returns CDR1 DFQATT and CDR2 SNEGSKA (reference sequence). This CDR3 has 14 amino acids. V shed 6 bases and J 0 bases; nucleotides not matched to a gene: 4. In DNA, the CDR3 is TGCAGTGCCACGGACAGGGGCAGCACAGATACGCAGTATTTT. Its protein product is CSATDRGSTDTQYF.

This clonotype was recorded a few times. The chain employs TRBV7-8 and TRBJ1-4; TRBD1 agrees at 7 bases. The germline V gene encodes CDR1 SGHVS and CDR2 FQNEAQ. V dropped 2 bases and J dropped 8; count of bases not matched to a gene: 14. This CDR3 is built from 17 residues. The CDR3 nucleotides are TGTGCCAGCAGCTTACGACGGTCGGGGCAGGGGGGCGAAAAACTGTTTTTT. This encodes CASSLRRSGQGGEKLFF.

This clonotype was detected only a few times. V and J are TRBV20-1 and TRBJ2-5, with 14 bases fitting TRBD2. The length of the CDR3 is 16 residues. V lost 0 bases to trimming and J lost 5 bases; unmatched junction nucleotides: 5. CDR1 is DFQATT and CDR2 is SNEGSKA in the germline V gene (reference sequence). In nucleotides, the CDR3 is TGCAGTGCTAGAGAGGGGACTAGCGGGGGCGGGGAGACCCAGTACTTC. Its translation: CSAREGTSGGGETQYF.

In its sample, this clonotype was seen many times. The J gene is TRBJ1-5, the V gene TRBV7-6; D ambiguous. This CDR3 is built from 16 residues. Germline V CDR1 and CDR2: SGHVS, FNYEAQ. V lost 0 bases and J lost 2, with 11 bases in between. This CDR3 is CASSLAATSGNQPQHF. The DNA for the CDR3 is TGTGCCAGCAGCTTAGCGGCAACATCGGGCAATCAGCCCCAGCATTTT.

Many counts were recorded for this clonotype. This chain uses TRBV5-1 with TRBJ2-3; D gene ambiguous. Looked up from germline, CDR1 is SGHRS and CDR2 is YFSETQ. The CDR3 sequence is 13 residues long. Trimming pared 0 bases from V and 4 bases from J, leaving 6 bases between. For the CDR3, the DNA is TGCGCCAGCAGCTTGGAGATGGCAGATACGCAGTATTTT. It is translated as CASSLEMADTQYF.

This clonotype has more than one count but fewer than ten. The CDR3: CATSDERQYNEQFF. Written as DNA, the CDR3 is TGTGCCACCAGTGATGAAAGACAATACAATGAGCAGTTCTTC. This sequence joins TRBV24-1 and TRBJ2-1; D is unclear. The CDR3 has 14 residues. The V end was cut by 3 bases, the J end by 4 bases, with 9 bases between. Germline V CDR1 and CDR2: KGHDR, SFDVKD.

This clonotype has a count of ten or more. V and J are TRBV19 and TRBJ2-2; D might be TRBD2 (5 bases). The CDR3 is 14 residues long. Germline CDR1 is LNHDA and CDR2 is SQIVND (reference sequence). V was pared by 7 bases and J by 0 bases, with 9 bases between. Here the CDR3 DNA reads TGTGCCAGTACCCAACTAGCGAACACCGGGGAGCTGTTTTTT. Translating gives CASTQLANTGELFF. The whole variable domain, filled in from reference TRBV19 and TRBJ2-2, reads DGGITQSPKYLFRKEGQNVTLSCEQNLNHDAMYWYRQDPGQGLRLIYYSQIVNDFQKGDIAEGYSVSREKKESFPLTVTSAQKNPTAFYLCASTQLANTGELFFGEGSRLTVL.

This clonotype was picked up many times. The chain couples TRBV6-2 or TRBV6-3 to TRBJ1-1, with D unresolved. Germline CDR1 reads MNHEY; CDR2 reads SVGEGT. The CDR3 runs to 13 residues. Trimming pared 4 bases from V and 10 bases from J, leaving 16 bases between. The CDR3 reads CASSSLAGWTAFF. In DNA form, the CDR3 reads TGTGCCAGCAGTTCTTTGGCAGGTTGGACAGCTTTCTTT.

The chain has TRBV24-1 and TRBJ2-3; D might be TRBD2 (6 bases). Germline V lookup: CDR1 KGHDR, CDR2 SFDVKD. The V end was cut by 3 bases, the J end by 4 bases, with 19 bases between. The CDR3 totals 17 residues. The CDR3 spells CATSDPRGRAGSDTQYF. The CDR3 DNA reads TGTGCCACCAGTGATCCGCGGGGCAGGGCAGGGTCAGATACGCAGTATTTT.

This clonotype was counted ten times or more. This chain joins TRBV4-2 and TRBJ2-1; 13 bases line up with TRBD2. The CDR3 is 16 residues long. Germline values: CDR1 LGHNA, CDR2 YNFKEQ. V lost 0 bases and J lost 4; bases outside the gene matches: 0. The CDR3, as DNA: TGTGCCAGCAGCCAAGAGACTAGCGGGAGGTACAATGAGCAGTTCTTC. Protein: CASSQETSGRYNEQFF.

This clonotype has ten or more counts. The chain uses TRBV7-2 and TRBJ2-1, with D uncertain. This CDR3 spans 13 amino acids. Trimming took 0 bases from V and 9 from J, leaving 9 bases between them. Germline V lookup: CDR1 SGHTA, CDR2 FQGNSA. CDR3 region: CASSLASAPEQFF. CDR3 in DNA: TGTGCCAGCAGCTTAGCATCAGCGCCTGAGCAGTTCTTC. Full variable domain (rest looked up from reference TRBV7-2 and TRBJ2-1): GAGVSQSPSNKVTEKGKDVELRCDPISGHTALYWYRQSLGQGLEFLIYFQGNSAPDKSGLPSDRFSAERTGGSVSTLTIQRTQQEDSAVYLCASSLASAPEQFFGPGTRLTVL.

This clonotype came up many times. The chain links TRBV4-1 to TRBJ1-5; D is unclear. This CDR3 is built from 15 residues. In germline, CDR1 is MGHRA, CDR2 YSYEKL. Between the trimmed V and J ends, which lost 4 bases and 0 bases, there was a span of 10 bases. The DNA for the CDR3 is TGCGCCAGCAGCCCACAGATTAATAGCAATCAGCCCCAGCATTTT. Protein: CASSPQINSNQPQHF.

This clonotype was detected ten times or more. The gene calls are TRBV10-3 and TRBJ2-2; 9 bases are a match to TRBD2. J was trimmed by 5 bases and V by 9 bases; bases with no gene match: 10. In germline, CDR1 is ENHRY, CDR2 SYGVKD. The CDR3 totals 15 residues. CDR3 protein: CAISGREVLTGELFF. The CDR3 coding sequence is TGTGCCATTAGCGGGAGAGAAGTATTAACCGGGGAGCTGTTTTTT.

This clonotype occurred many times. The CDR3 coding sequence is TGTGCCAGCAGCTCACAGGGGCGCGCAGATACGCAGTATTTT. Encoded protein: CASSSQGRADTQYF. The V and J genes are TRBV3-1 and TRBJ2-3, with TRBD1 identical over 7 bases. V lost 5 bases and J lost 4; bases outside the gene matches: 6. The CDR3 is made up of 14 amino acids. Per germline, CDR1 LGHDT and CDR2 YNNKEL (reference sequence).

This clonotype was seen at least ten times. An end of the junction differs from the germline gene, which may be a read error. The genes are TRBV28 and TRBJ2-1; D is unresolved. The CDR3 contains 11 residues. In germline, CDR1 is MDHEN, CDR2 SYDVKM. CDR3: CASSARNEQFF. The CDR3 DNA reads as TGCGCCAGCAGTGCACGGAATGAGCAGTTCTTC.

This clonotype was recorded many times. The gene calls are TRBV4-1 and TRBJ2-1; unclear D gene. The CDR3 has 14 amino acids. Trimming removed 3 bases at V and 7 bases at J, with 13 bases between. Germline CDR1 reads MGHRA; CDR2 reads YSYEKL. In DNA form, the CDR3 reads TGCGCCAGCAGCCATGTTCAGGATAAGAATGAGCAGTTCTTC. Its protein product is CASSHVQDKNEQFF.

This clonotype was counted ten times or more. The chain employs TRBV12-3 or TRBV12-4 and TRBJ1-1, with 10 bases identical to TRBD1. The CDR3 runs to 13 residues. V was clipped by 6 bases and J by 9 bases; unmatched bases: 7. The CDR3 DNA follows: TGTGCCAGCAGGGGACAGGGGAGCGGAAAAGCTTTCTTT. Protein product: CASRGQGSGKAFF.

This clonotype was found a few times. The J gene is TRBJ2-7, the V gene TRBV30, with D maybe TRBD1 (6 bases). Germline V gives CDR1 GTSNPN, CDR2 SVGIG (reference sequence). This CDR3 is built from 14 residues. V lost 3 bases and J lost 3, with 15 bases in between. The CDR3 spells CAWRGTGSGYEQYF. The CDR3 region has the DNA TGTGCCTGGAGAGGAACAGGGTCAGGCTACGAGCAGTACTTC.

Many counts were recorded for this clonotype. The genes are TRBV4-3 and TRBJ1-2; TRBD1 matches at 8 bases. The V gene end was trimmed by 4 bases and the J gene end by 0 bases; junction bases not matched to a gene: 1. Germline-derived CDR1 and CDR2 are LGHNA and YSLEER. The CDR3 totals 14 residues. The CDR3 sequence: CASSRDRSNYGYTF. As DNA, the CDR3 is TGCGCCAGCAGCCGGGACAGGTCTAACTATGGCTACACCTTC.